This TCR beta chain comes out of a study of identical twins. CDR3 length: 15 amino acids. V was cut by 1 base and J by 5 bases, with 12 bases left in between. CDR1 and CDR2 from the germline V gene are LGHDT and YNNKEL (reference sequence). There are a few counts of this clonotype. What it binds is unknown. From the 5' RACE reads, TCRdb called clonotypes with MiXCR, one entry per CDR3 protein. Altogether about 340,000 distinct CDR3 sequences are present, roughly an eighth being singletons, with the ten largest covering approximately 7.6%. General study findings and limits: For monozygotic twins, models underestimated out-of-frame TCR alpha sharing. For out-of-frame alpha sequences shared by twins, low generation probability was in excess. Beta clonotypes that were abundant in cord blood contained fewer insertions, a pattern absent from memory repertoires.

These data also formed part of another study, on yellow fever vaccine responses in identical twins.

The receptor was isolated from a woman between 18 and 30 years old in good health. Sequencing was performed on CD8+ T cells sorted from blood. The J gene is TRBJ1-5, the V gene TRBV3-1; D ambiguous. CDR3 loop: CASSQGWAGDQPQHF. In nucleotides, the CDR3 is TGTGCCAGCAGCCAAGGGTGGGCCGGGGATCAGCCCCAGCATTTT.